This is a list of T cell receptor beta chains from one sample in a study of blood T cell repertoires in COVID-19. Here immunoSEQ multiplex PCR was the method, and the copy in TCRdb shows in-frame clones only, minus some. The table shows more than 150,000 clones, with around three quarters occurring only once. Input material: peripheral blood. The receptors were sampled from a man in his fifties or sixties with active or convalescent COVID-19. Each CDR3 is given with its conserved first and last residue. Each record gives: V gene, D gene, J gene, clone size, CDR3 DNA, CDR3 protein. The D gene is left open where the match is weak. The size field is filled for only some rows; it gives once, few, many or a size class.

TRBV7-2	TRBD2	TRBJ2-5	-	TGTGCCAGCAGCGGCCTTCTCGGGAGGCCAGAGACCCAGTACTTC	CASSGLLGRPETQYF
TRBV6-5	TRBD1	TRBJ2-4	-	TGTGCCAGCAGACAGGGGACAACCTACATTCAGTACTTC	CASRQGTTYIQYF
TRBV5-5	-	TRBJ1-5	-	TGTGCCAGCAGCTCTACTCGGTATAGCAATCAGCCCCAGCATTTT	CASSSTRYSNQPQHF
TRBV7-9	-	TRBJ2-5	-	TGTGCCAGCAGCCCTGGATCGGCAGGGCAAGAGACCCAGTACTTC	CASSPGSAGQETQYF
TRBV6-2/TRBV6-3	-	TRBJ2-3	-	TGTGCCAGCAGTTACTCGGTGGAGGGGGATACGCAGTATTTT	CASSYSVEGDTQYF
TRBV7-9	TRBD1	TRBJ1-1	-	TGTGCCAGCAGCTTCCGGGACAGGGCTCTTGAAGCTTTCTTT	CASSFRDRALEAFF
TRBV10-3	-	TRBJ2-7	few	TGTGCCATCAGTCGGGAGAAAAGCTACGAGCAGTACTTC	CAISREKSYEQYF
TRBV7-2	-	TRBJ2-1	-	TGTGCCAGCAGCTTATCCAAGAGCTCCTACAATGAGCAGTTCTTC	CASSLSKSSYNEQFF
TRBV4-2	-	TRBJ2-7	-	TGTGCCAGCAGTCCTGTCGGACAACCACAAGGCGAGCAGTACTTC	CASSPVGQPQGEQYF
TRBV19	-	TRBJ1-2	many	TGTGCCAGTAGTGCGCCGGGACAACGGGTTTTCGGCTACACCTTC	CASSAPGQRVFGYTF
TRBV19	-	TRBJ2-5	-	TGTGCCAGTAGTATGAGGATTAGGGGGGGCGATGAGACCCAGTACTTC	CASSMRIRGGDETQYF
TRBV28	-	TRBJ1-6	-	TGTGCCAGCAGTTTTAACCTAATACGGGGTTCACCCCTCCACTTT	CASSFNLIRGSPLHF
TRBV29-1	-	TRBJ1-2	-	TGCAGCGTTCCTGGGGGCGTCGGCTATGGCTACACCTTC	CSVPGGVGYGYTF
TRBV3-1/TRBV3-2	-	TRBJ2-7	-	TGTGCCAGCAGCCAAGATAAGACTACTCCGGGAGAGCAGTACTTC	CASSQDKTTPGEQYF
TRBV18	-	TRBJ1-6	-	TGTGCCAGCTCACACCGGGACTTCTCCCTTCTGGGGGATTCACCCCTCCACTTT	CASSHRDFSLLGDSPLHF
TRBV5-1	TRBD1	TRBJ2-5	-	TGCGCCAGCAGCCCCAACAGGGGGCACCAAGAGACCCAGTACTTC	CASSPNRGHQETQYF
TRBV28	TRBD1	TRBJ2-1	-	TGTGCCAGCAGTTCCCCGGACAGGGAAGCCTACAATGAGCAGTTCTTC	CASSSPDREAYNEQFF
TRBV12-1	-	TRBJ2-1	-	TGTGCCAGCAGCGCGGACAGGGACAATGAGCAGTTCTTC	CASSADRDNEQFF
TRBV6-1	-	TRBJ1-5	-	TGTGCCCGGGCCAGGGATCAGCCCCAGCATTTT	CARARDQPQHF
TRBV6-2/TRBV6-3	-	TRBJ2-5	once	TGTGCCAGCAGTTATATAGAGACCCAGTACTTC	CASSYIETQYF
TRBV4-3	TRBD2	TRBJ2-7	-	TGCGCCAGCAGCCAAGCAACTAGCGGGAGGTCGATTACCTACGAGCAGTACTTC	CASSQATSGRSITYEQYF
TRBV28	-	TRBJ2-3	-	TGTGCCAGCAGTTCGGTGGGAGAGGGCTCCACAGATACGCAGTATTTT	CASSSVGEGSTDTQYF
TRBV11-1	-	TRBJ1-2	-	TGTGCCAGCAGCCCCAACCACCAGGGAGGCTACACCTTC	CASSPNHQGGYTF
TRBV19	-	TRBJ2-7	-	TGTGCCAGTAGTATGCTGAGCTCCTACGAGCAGTACTTC	CASSMLSSYEQYF
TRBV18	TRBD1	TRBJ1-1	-	TGTGCCAGCTCACCCTACCGGGACAGGGGTACCGAAGCTTTCTTT	CASSPYRDRGTEAFF
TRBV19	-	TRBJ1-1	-	TGTGCCAGTAGTATTAAGGGCGGGAGACAGTGGGGAACTGAAGCTTTCTTT	CASSIKGGRQWGTEAFF
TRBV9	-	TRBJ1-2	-	TGTGCCAGCAGCCCCACGGACCGCGGGGGCTACACCTTC	CASSPTDRGGYTF
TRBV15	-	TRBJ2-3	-	TGTGCCACCAGCAGGGAGGGTAGGACCACAGATACGCAGTATTTT	CATSREGRTTDTQYF
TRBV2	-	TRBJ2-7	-	TGTGCCAGCAGTTCGCGATACGAGCAGTACTTC	CASSSRYEQYF
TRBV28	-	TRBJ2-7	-	TGTGCCAGCAGTTTATTTAACTACGAGCAGTACTTC	CASSLFNYEQYF
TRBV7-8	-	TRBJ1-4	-	TGTGCCAGCAGCTTAGACAGGGATGGAGAAAAACTGTTTTTT	CASSLDRDGEKLFF
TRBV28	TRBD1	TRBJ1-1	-	TGTGCCAGCAGTTTATCTGGACAGGGAGGCACTGAAGCTTTCTTT	CASSLSGQGGTEAFF
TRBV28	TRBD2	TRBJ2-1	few	TGTGCCAGCAGGACGACTAGCGGGATAGTTTCCTACAATGAGCAGTTCTTC	CASRTTSGIVSYNEQFF
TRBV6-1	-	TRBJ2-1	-	TGTGCCAGCAGTGCCGCACAGGGTGTGAATGAGCAGTTCTTC	CASSAAQGVNEQFF
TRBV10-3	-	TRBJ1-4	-	TGTGCCATCAGTGAGGAGGGCCCTCGGGATGAAAAACTGTTTTTT	CAISEEGPRDEKLFF
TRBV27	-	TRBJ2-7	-	TGTGCCAGCAGTTTGATCCCCGGGAGCGAGCAGTACTTC	CASSLIPGSEQYF
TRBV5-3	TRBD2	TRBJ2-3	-	TGTGCCAGAAGCCCGGACCGGATGACTAGCGGGAGTGCAGATACGCAGTATTTT	CARSPDRMTSGSADTQYF
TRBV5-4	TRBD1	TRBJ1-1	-	TGTGCCAGCAGTATGGTGGACAGGCCTGAAGCTTTCTTT	CASSMVDRPEAFF
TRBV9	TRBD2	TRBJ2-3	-	TGTGCCAGCAGCGTCGGACTAGCGGGAGGGCCTTGGACAGATACGCAGTATTTT	CASSVGLAGGPWTDTQYF
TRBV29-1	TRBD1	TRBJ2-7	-	TGCAGCGAGGGGCCCCGGGACAGGGGTAGGAACGAGCAGTACTTC	CSEGPRDRGRNEQYF
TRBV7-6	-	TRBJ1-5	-	TGTGCCAGCAGCTTAGAGCCCGGCGGTTCAAATCAGCCCCAGCATTTT	CASSLEPGGSNQPQHF
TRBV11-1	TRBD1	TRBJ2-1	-	TGTGCCAGCAGCTCGGCGGACAGGGTGAGGAATGAGCAGTTCTTC	CASSSADRVRNEQFF
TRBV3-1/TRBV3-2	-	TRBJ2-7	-	TGTGCCAGCAGCCAAGATAACCTCTCCGGGAGACTTTACGAGCAGTACTTC	CASSQDNLSGRLYEQYF
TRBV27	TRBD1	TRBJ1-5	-	TGTGCCAGCAGCCAAGGACAGGGGGGAACTCAGCCCCAGCATTTT	CASSQGQGGTQPQHF
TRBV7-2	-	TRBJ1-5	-	TGTGCCAGCAGCTTAGACAGGAGTAGTGGGCCCCAGCATTTT	CASSLDRSSGPQHF
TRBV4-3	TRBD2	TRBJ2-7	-	TGCGCCAGCAGCCAAGCGGGCGGGAGGAACTACGAGCAGTACTTC	CASSQAGGRNYEQYF
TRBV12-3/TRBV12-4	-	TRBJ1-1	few	TGTGCCAGCAGTCTCAATTTACGGGCTTTCTTT	CASSLNLRAFF
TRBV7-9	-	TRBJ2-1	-	TGTGCCAGCAGCCCGCGTTCAGGCAAGCCTGAGCAGTTCTTC	CASSPRSGKPEQFF
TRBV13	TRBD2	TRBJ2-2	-	TGTGCCAGCAGATTCGGACTAGCGGGGCCGAACACCGGGGAGCTGTTTTTT	CASRFGLAGPNTGELFF
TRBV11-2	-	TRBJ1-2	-	TGTGCCAGCAGCTCAGGGTCAGGCTATGGCTACACCTTC	CASSSGSGYGYTF
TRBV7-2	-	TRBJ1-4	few	TGTGCCAGCAGCTTAGGGAGGGGTGCTGAAAAACTGTTTTTT	CASSLGRGAEKLFF
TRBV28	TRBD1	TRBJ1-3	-	TGTGCCAGCACAAGGACAGGGGGTACTGGAAACACCATATATTTT	CASTRTGGTGNTIYF
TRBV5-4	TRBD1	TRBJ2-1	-	TGTGCCAGCAGCTTGCGCTCGGGACAGGCTTACAATGAGCAGTTCTTC	CASSLRSGQAYNEQFF
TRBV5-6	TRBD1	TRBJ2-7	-	TGTGCCACCCCGGACAGGAGCTCCTACGAGCAGTACTTC	CATPDRSSYEQYF
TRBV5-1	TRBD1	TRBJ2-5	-	TGCGCCAGCAAGGGACAGGGGAAGGAGACCCAGTACTTC	CASKGQGKETQYF
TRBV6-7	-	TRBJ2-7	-	TGTGCCACCCCCTCCCGAGTGTACTCCTACGAGCAGTACTTC	CATPSRVYSYEQYF